Below are 3 T cell receptor beta chains sequenced from a single sample in a study of blood T cell repertoires in COVID-19. The assay was immunoSEQ multiplex PCR, and TCRdb's table has in-frame clones only and misses some. The sample carries approximately 470,000 clones, about 85% recorded once. Sequences were obtained from PBMCs or T cells enriched from blood (not recorded which). The origin of the receptors is a young woman who had recovered from COVID-19.

The table lists this clone with a few counts. In DNA form, the CDR3 reads TGTGCCAGCAGCGCTAATTGGAATGAAAAACTGTTTTTT. This sequence encodes CASSANWNEKLFF. This sequence joins TRBV2 and TRBJ1-4; D unclear. V dropped 6 bases and J dropped 5 bases, with 10 bases sitting between them. The CDR3 consists of 13 residues. The germline V gene encodes CDR1 SNHLY and CDR2 FYNNEI.

The chain combines TRBV30 with TRBJ1-4; 7 bases fit TRBD1. The V gene end was trimmed by 4 bases and the J gene end by 5 bases; junction bases not matched to a gene: 4. Germline-derived CDR1 and CDR2 are GTSNPN and SVGIG (reference sequence). This CDR3 contains 13 residues. CDR3 DNA: TGTGCCTGGACGGGGACAGACAATGAAAAACTGTTTTTT. It yields the protein CAWTGTDNEKLFF.

This clone occurred once. The V gene is TRBV6-2 or TRBV6-3, the J gene TRBJ1-2, with 7 bases aligning to TRBD1. This CDR3 has 16 residues. Looked up from germline, CDR1 is MNHEY and CDR2 is SVGEGT. The V gene end was trimmed by 5 bases and the J gene end by 0 bases; junction bases not matched to a gene: 9. The DNA of the CDR3 is TGTGCCAGCAGTCCCCCCTCCGACAGGGCTAACTATGGCTACACCTTC. This translates into CASSPPSDRANYGYTF.